The TCR beta chain under discussion was sequenced for a study of cytomegalovirus exposure and HLA in healthy donors. The study, taken as a whole, reports: In a later analysis, V- and J-gene trimming of beta chains associated with a DCLRE1C missense variant, replicated independently. Some TCR beta chains (about 170 of them) were listed as cytomegalovirus-associated.

Germline V lookup: CDR1 MNHNS, CDR2 SASEGT. Trimming took 2 bases from V and 7 from J, leaving 8 bases between them. The CDR3 runs 13 residues. Researchers ran the PCR with 60 Vbeta and 13 Jbeta primers. Only in-frame clones appear in the TCRdb table, and some are missing; sequencing was by immunoSEQ multiplex PCR. Of about 190,000 clones listed, roughly 74% are singletons. Comment on this clone: Its antigen is still unknown.

Sequenced input: PBMCs. The genes are TRBV6-1 and TRBJ1-4, with TRBD1 as a possible D gene (5 bases). This clonotype was sampled from a woman aged 25 to 39 in good health and CMV-seropositive. Written as DNA, the CDR3 is TGTGCCAGCAGTGAATGGGGCAGTGAAAAACTGTTTTTT. Its translation is CASSEWGSEKLFF.